A selection of T cell receptor beta chains follows, all from one sample in a study of molecular identifiers for immune sequencing clone quantification. TCRdb re-derived calls from the PCR reads in MiXCR, one entry per CDR3 protein. The sample lists about 70,000 distinct CDR3 sequences; 15% to 20% were seen once. The sequenced sample consisted of naive CD8+ T cells from blood, with Jurkat cell RNA spiked in. The receptors shown here come from a human donor in good health. Some libraries in this study had Jurkat cell RNA spiked in. The CDR3 runs from the conserved cysteine through the conserved F or W. Fields, in order: D gene, J gene, V gene, CDR3 length, clone size, CDR3 DNA, CDR3 protein. The D gene is left open where the match is weak. The listing skips clone size in some rows; elsewhere it reads once, few, many or a size class.

D: TRBD1; J: TRBJ1-2; V: TRBV6-5; length: 19; size: many; DNA: TGTGCCAGCAGTTACTCGGTCGGGGGACAGGGGGCGCGAATATGGGGCTACACCTTC; CDR3: CASSYSVGGQGARIWGYTF
D: TRBD2; J: TRBJ2-7; V: TRBV7-9; length: 15; size: NA; DNA: TGTGCCAGCAGCTCCACGGGACTATCCCTCTACGAGCAGTACTTC; CDR3: CASSSTGLSLYEQYF
D: TRBD1; J: TRBJ2-1; V: TRBV6-2/TRBV6-3; length: 16; size: NA; DNA: TGTGCCAGCAGTTACAGGCAGGGGGCCTCCTACAATGAGCAGTTCTTC; CDR3: CASSYRQGASYNEQFF
D: NA; J: TRBJ1-5; V: TRBV19; length: 16; size: NA; DNA: TGTGCCAGTAGTAAGGACCAGGAGGCTCCTAATCGGCCCCAGCATTTT; CDR3: CASSKDQEAPNRPQHF
D: NA; J: TRBJ1-1; V: TRBV7-9; length: 13; size: many; DNA: TGTGCCAGCAGCTCCTGGGGGGACACTGAAGCTTTCTTT; CDR3: CASSSWGDTEAFF
D: TRBD1; J: TRBJ1-4; V: TRBV20-1; length: 15; size: many; DNA: TGCAGTGGAGCCGGACAGGACGCAACTAATGAAAAACTGTTTTTT; CDR3: CSGAGQDATNEKLFF
D: TRBD2; J: TRBJ2-2; V: TRBV7-3; length: 18; size: few; DNA: TGTGCCAGCAGCTTAAATCCTAGCGGGAGATCGGACACCGGGGAGCTGTTTTTT; CDR3: CASSLNPSGRSDTGELFF
D: NA; J: TRBJ2-7; V: TRBV4-1; length: 15; size: many; DNA: TGCGCCAGCAGCCAAACCGGTAGCGGAACCTACGAGCAGTACTTC; CDR3: CASSQTGSGTYEQYF
D: TRBD2; J: TRBJ2-7; V: TRBV28; length: 15; size: NA; DNA: TGTGCCAGCAGTTTTGGACGCGGGAGCCCCTACGAGCAGTACTTC; CDR3: CASSFGRGSPYEQYF
D: TRBD1; J: TRBJ2-3; V: TRBV6-1; length: 17; size: many; DNA: TGTGCCAGCAGTGAAAAGACAGGGGGTTATCAGGAAGATACGCAGTATTTT; CDR3: CASSEKTGGYQEDTQYF
D: NA; J: TRBJ1-1; V: TRBV27; length: 13; size: many; DNA: TGTGCCAGCAGCCCAGGTATCCCGACTGAAGCTTTCTTT; CDR3: CASSPGIPTEAFF
D: TRBD2; J: TRBJ2-4; V: TRBV5-1; length: 16; size: many; DNA: TGCGCCAGCAGCCCTAGCGGAGGGCTAGCCAAAAACATTCAGTACTTC; CDR3: CASSPSGGLAKNIQYF
D: NA; J: TRBJ2-7; V: TRBV30; length: 13; size: NA; DNA: TGTGCCTGGAGTCCAGGGGCCACCAACGAGCAGTACTTC; CDR3: CAWSPGATNEQYF
D: TRBD1; J: TRBJ2-5; V: TRBV7-9; length: 14; size: many; DNA: TGTGCCAGCAGCGCACAGGGGAACCAAGAGACCCAGTACTTC; CDR3: CASSAQGNQETQYF
D: TRBD2; J: TRBJ2-1; V: TRBV19; length: 15; size: many; DNA: TGTGCCAGTAGTATAGTCGCGGGAGCCTACAATGAGCAGTTCTTC; CDR3: CASSIVAGAYNEQFF
D: NA; J: TRBJ2-7; V: TRBV27; length: 13; size: few; DNA: TGTGCCAGCAGTTCCTCCGGAATCTACGAGCAGTACTTC; CDR3: CASSSSGIYEQYF
D: NA; J: TRBJ2-2; V: TRBV6-6; length: 13; size: NA; DNA: TGTGCCAGCACTGTGAGAAACACCGGGGAGCTGTTTTTT; CDR3: CASTVRNTGELFF
D: TRBD2; J: TRBJ2-7; V: TRBV14; length: 15; size: many; DNA: TGTGCCAGCAGCCAATTCTCAGCGGGAGGAAACGAGCAGTACTTC; CDR3: CASSQFSAGGNEQYF
D: NA; J: TRBJ2-2; V: TRBV11-3; length: 14; size: few; DNA: TGTGCCAGCAGCCCCAGGAATCGGGCCGGGGAGCTGTTTTTT; CDR3: CASSPRNRAGELFF
D: TRBD2; J: TRBJ2-3; V: TRBV5-1; length: 17; size: many; DNA: TGCGCCAGCAGCTTGGGACTAGCGGGAGGGCCTCAAGATACGCAGTATTTT; CDR3: CASSLGLAGGPQDTQYF
D: NA; J: TRBJ2-1; V: TRBV28; length: 14; size: many; DNA: TGTGCCAGCAGCTTAATACCGCCCTACAATGAGCAGTTCTTC; CDR3: CASSLIPPYNEQFF
D: NA; J: TRBJ2-2; V: TRBV7-9; length: 14; size: many; DNA: TGTGCCAGCAGCCTCGAGACGAACACCGGGGAGCTGTTTTTT; CDR3: CASSLETNTGELFF
D: NA; J: TRBJ1-1; V: TRBV30; length: 10; size: many; DNA: TGTGCCTGTAAGACAGTTGAAGCTTTCTTT; CDR3: CACKTVEAFF
D: TRBD2; J: TRBJ2-1; V: TRBV7-2; length: 17; size: many; DNA: TGTGCCAGCAGCTTAGACTCGGCTAGCGGATACTACAATGAGCAGTTCTTC; CDR3: CASSLDSASGYYNEQFF
D: TRBD1; J: TRBJ2-2; V: TRBV20-1; length: 18; size: many; DNA: TGCAGTGCTTTCGACGGGACAGATCCCATATCGAACACCGGGGAGCTGTTTTTT; CDR3: CSAFDGTDPISNTGELFF
D: NA; J: TRBJ2-3; V: TRBV20-1; length: 13; size: NA; DNA: TGCAGTGCTAGAGCATTACGGGTGGATACGCAGTATTTT; CDR3: CSARALRVDTQYF
D: NA; J: TRBJ2-2; V: TRBV11-2; length: 18; size: NA; DNA: TGTGCCAGCAGCTTAGTCGGTTTCGTTTCGGGGGACACCGGGGAGCTGTTTTTT; CDR3: CASSLVGFVSGDTGELFF
D: NA; J: TRBJ2-3; V: TRBV28; length: 17; size: many; DNA: TGTGCCAGCACTACTCGTTCGGACTATACCCACACAGATACGCAGTATTTT; CDR3: CASTTRSDYTHTDTQYF
D: NA; J: TRBJ2-5; V: TRBV11-2; length: 13; size: many; DNA: TGTGCCAGCAGCCAGTGGGTAGAAGAGACCCAGTACTTC; CDR3: CASSQWVEETQYF
D: NA; J: TRBJ2-7; V: TRBV19; length: 13; size: NA; DNA: TGTGCCAGTAGTATGAAGACGCCCTACGAGCAGTACTTC; CDR3: CASSMKTPYEQYF
D: TRBD2; J: TRBJ2-3; V: TRBV7-8; length: 17; size: many; DNA: TGTGCCAGCAGCCCCCGACTAGCGGGAGTCCTTGCAGATACGCAGTATTTT; CDR3: CASSPRLAGVLADTQYF
D: NA; J: TRBJ2-1; V: TRBV7-6; length: 15; size: NA; DNA: TGTGCCAGCAGCATAGTCGGGGGTACTGGTAATGAGCAGTTCTTC; CDR3: CASSIVGGTGNEQFF
D: TRBD1; J: TRBJ2-7; V: TRBV7-8; length: 14; size: many; DNA: TGTGCCAGCAGCTTTCCGGGACAGCTGTACGAGCAGTACTTC; CDR3: CASSFPGQLYEQYF
D: NA; J: TRBJ2-1; V: TRBV20-1; length: 11; size: many; DNA: TGCAGTGCTAGTCGCTCCTTTGAGCAGTTCTTC; CDR3: CSASRSFEQFF
D: TRBD2; J: TRBJ2-1; V: TRBV7-9; length: 14; size: NA; DNA: TGTGCCAGCAGCGACCTAGCGGGAGAGAGTGAGCAGTTCTTC; CDR3: CASSDLAGESEQFF
D: NA; J: TRBJ2-1; V: TRBV12-3/TRBV12-4; length: 15; size: NA; DNA: TGTGCCAGCAGTTTAAACGGCGGAGCCTACAATGAGCAGTTCTTC; CDR3: CASSLNGGAYNEQFF
D: NA; J: TRBJ2-3; V: TRBV5-4; length: 15; size: many; DNA: TGTGCCAGCAGCTTGTTAGCGAGTAGCACAGATACGCAGTATTTT; CDR3: CASSLLASSTDTQYF
D: TRBD1; J: TRBJ2-7; V: TRBV30; length: 12; size: many; DNA: TGTGCCTGGGGGGACAGCGACTACGAGCAGTACTTC; CDR3: CAWGDSDYEQYF
D: NA; J: TRBJ1-1; V: TRBV4-1; length: 15; size: few; DNA: TGCGCCAGCAGTTATAGGATAGGGGTAAACACTGAAGCTTTCTTT; CDR3: CASSYRIGVNTEAFF
D: TRBD2; J: TRBJ2-3; V: TRBV5-3; length: 19; size: few; DNA: TGTGCCAGCAGCGAAGGACTAGCAGGGAGGCAGCCATACACAGATACGCAGTATTTT; CDR3: CASSEGLAGRQPYTDTQYF
D: NA; J: TRBJ2-2; V: TRBV27; length: 15; size: few; DNA: TGTGCCAGCAGTTTAACGGCCTTGAACACCGGGGAGCTGTTTTTT; CDR3: CASSLTALNTGELFF
D: TRBD2; J: TRBJ2-3; V: TRBV4-2; length: 18; size: many; DNA: TGTGCCAGCAGCCAACCGGGACTAGCGGGAGGATTGACAGATACGCAGTATTTT; CDR3: CASSQPGLAGGLTDTQYF
D: NA; J: TRBJ2-3; V: TRBV6-6; length: 17; size: many; DNA: TGTGCCAGCAGTTACTCCTTTGCGGAGGGGGACACAGATACGCAGTATTTT; CDR3: CASSYSFAEGDTDTQYF
D: TRBD1; J: TRBJ2-3; V: TRBV4-1; length: 17; size: many; DNA: TGCGCCAGCAGCCAAGGAATAATGGGACAGACCACAGATACGCAGTATTTT; CDR3: CASSQGIMGQTTDTQYF
D: TRBD2; J: TRBJ2-2; V: TRBV27; length: 19; size: many; DNA: TGTGCCAGCAGTTTATTTGGGACTAGCGGCCACACGAACACCGGGGAGCTGTTTTTT; CDR3: CASSLFGTSGHTNTGELFF
D: NA; J: TRBJ2-7; V: TRBV6-2/TRBV6-3; length: 15; size: many; DNA: TGTGCCAGCAGTTACGGCCTGAGGTCGAACTACGAGCAGTACTTC; CDR3: CASSYGLRSNYEQYF
D: TRBD2; J: TRBJ2-7; V: TRBV27; length: 14; size: NA; DNA: TGTGCCAGCAGGACAGGACTAGCTATCGGGGAGCAGTACTTC; CDR3: CASRTGLAIGEQYF
D: TRBD1; J: TRBJ2-7; V: TRBV4-1; length: 14; size: few; DNA: TGCGCCAGCAGCGCGAACAGGGGATCCTACGAGCAGTACTTC; CDR3: CASSANRGSYEQYF
D: NA; J: TRBJ2-3; V: TRBV24-1; length: 12; size: many; DNA: TGTGCCACCAGTGATTACACAGATACGCAGTATTTT; CDR3: CATSDYTDTQYF
D: NA; J: TRBJ2-3; V: TRBV18; length: 15; size: many; DNA: TGTGCCAGCTCACCCGAAGGTTTGAGCGCAGATACGCAGTATTTT; CDR3: CASSPEGLSADTQYF
D: TRBD2; J: TRBJ2-1; V: TRBV20-1; length: 16; size: many; DNA: TGCAGTGCTAGAGGGGGAAGACTAGCGGGAGAGAATGAGCAGTTCTTC; CDR3: CSARGGRLAGENEQFF
D: NA; J: TRBJ2-7; V: TRBV6-6; length: 19; size: many; DNA: TGTGCCAGCAGTTACTCGGACCCTAGGGACTTTCCGGAGCCTTACGAGCAGTACTTC; CDR3: CASSYSDPRDFPEPYEQYF
D: NA; J: TRBJ2-5; V: TRBV2; length: 16; size: few; DNA: TGTGCCAGCAGTGACTTCCGGGACGTCGGTGTGGAGACCCAGTACTTC; CDR3: CASSDFRDVGVETQYF